Reported below is one TCR beta chain. Its antigen is unidentified. The CDR3 spans 11 residues. V lost 5 bases and J lost 7, with 11 bases in between. From germline, CDR1 is SQVTM and CDR2 ANQGSEA. Unique molecular identifier tags were affixed to discrete cDNA molecules. TCRdb passed the 5' RACE reads through MiXCR, listing each CDR3 protein once. This table holds approximately 65,000 distinct CDR3 sequences, roughly 13% found once. The sample belongs to a study of early T cells in non-severe SARS-CoV-2 infection. General observations from the study: Reliance on VDJdb matching favored anti-spike CD8 responses; private and CD4 specificities were missed.

The sequence was obtained from an adult who was a healthcare worker with PCR-confirmed SARS-CoV-2 infection or an uninfected control (not recorded which). The rearrangement joins TRBV29-1 to TRBJ2-5; D call uncertain. The material sequenced was whole blood. The CDR3 DNA reads TGCAGCGTTCGGTGGGTGGCGACCCAGTACTTC. Protein product: CSVRWVATQYF.